This TCR beta chain was obtained from a study of blood T cell repertoires in COVID-19. Study background: Samples of COVID-19 (acute and convalescent) were obtained from the United States, Italy and Spain. Sample material is recorded as cDNA or gDNA derived from T cells, B-cell-depleted T cells, or PBMCs.

Germline values: CDR1 MNHNS, CDR2 SASEGT. The CDR3 covers 16 residues. The trim removed 4 bases at V and 2 bases at J, leaving 5 bases unmatched. The sample holds one count of this clone. This CDR3 is also generated by other DNA sequences in the sample. Followed longitudinally, the Seattle patients had been enrolled during active infection. In the authors' workflow: Amplification of reference gene primers was used by the study to estimate nucleated cell counts. Clones were sequenced by immunoSEQ multiplex PCR, and TCRdb holds only the in-frame ones, with some missing. The DNA was the basis for D and trimming; V, J and clone size are from that table. The sample records under 250,000 clones, roughly 83% being singletons.

The sequence was obtained from a woman over 75 with COVID-19, enrolled during active disease. The chain recombines TRBV6-1 with TRBJ2-3, with 11 nucleotides matching TRBD2. The sample consisted of peripheral blood. CDR3 protein: CASSGTSGGLTDTQYF. CDR3 nucleotides: TGTGCCAGCAGTGGAACTAGCGGGGGACTCACAGATACGCAGTATTTT.